A single sample is the source of the 27 T cell receptor beta chains below, sequenced in a study of blood T cells in healthy people across ages. Primed by a sample-barcoded 5' primer and a J-beta primer mix, a second PCR proceeded for roughly 7 to 12 cycles. One entry per CDR3 protein results from TCRdb running MiXCR on the 5' RACE reads. The repertoire includes about 680,000 distinct CDR3 sequences, 45% to 50% of them detected once, and around a third sits in the top ten. Sequenced input: blood. These receptors were obtained from an older woman in good health.

This clonotype was counted only a few times. The chain has TRBV29-1 and TRBJ2-3; 9 bases match TRBD2. This CDR3 comprises 14 residues. The germline gives CDR1 SQVTM, CDR2 ANQGSEA. Trimming at V came to 5 bases and at J to 5 bases, leaving 8 bases not matched to a gene. The chain's CDR3 is CSVKRLAARDTQYF. In nucleotides, the CDR3 is TGCAGCGTTAAGAGACTAGCGGCACGAGATACGCAGTATTTT.

The genes are TRBV29-1 and TRBJ1-4; D is uncertain. Trimming stripped 6 bases from V and 7 bases from J, with 18 bases between. This CDR3 is 14 amino acids long. Germline V gene sequence: CDR1 SQVTM, CDR2 ANQGSEA. The CDR3 bases are TGCAGCGTCAAAGGGTTGGGGATTCGTGAAAAACTGTTTTTT. Translation gives CSVKGLGIREKLFF.

The chain recombines TRBV20-1 with TRBJ2-5; 8 nucleotides align to TRBD1. The CDR3 runs to 14 residues. The J segment lost 2 bases and the V segment lost 1 base, leaving 3 bases of the junction unmatched. Germline V CDR1 and CDR2: DFQATT, SNEGSKA (reference sequence). The CDR3 loop is CSARARQGQETQYF. The CDR3 DNA sequence: TGCAGTGCTAGAGCCCGACAGGGGCAAGAGACCCAGTACTTC.

V is TRBV16 and J is TRBJ1-4; D is uncertain. Germline CDR1 and CDR2: KGHSY and FQNENV. The germline V and J ends were trimmed by 2 bases and 7 bases, with 17 bases remaining between them. This CDR3 is built from 16 residues. Written as DNA, the CDR3 is TGTGCCAGCAGCCAAGGTCTCAGGCTAGCGGGTGAAAAACTGTTTTTT. Translation gives CASSQGLRLAGEKLFF.

This sequence joins TRBV27 and TRBJ2-1, with 7 bases lining up with TRBD1. Germline CDR1 reads MNHEY; CDR2 reads SMNVEV (reference sequence). The length of the CDR3 is 13 residues. Trimming took 5 bases from V and 12 from J; bases not matched to a gene: 10. As DNA, the CDR3 is TGTGCCAGCAGTCCGACAGGGCCACAATGGCAGTTCTTC. Its protein is CASSPTGPQWQFF.

The rearrangement uses TRBV7-2 and TRBJ2-2, with no clear D. CDR1 and CDR2 (germline): SGHTA, FQGNSA. Trimming pared 1 base from V and 6 bases from J, leaving 9 bases between. The CDR3 is 14 residues long. The CDR3 loop is CASSLDPQSGELFF. The CDR3 DNA reads as TGTGCCAGCAGCTTAGATCCACAGTCCGGGGAGCTGTTTTTT.

The rearrangement joins TRBV10-3 to TRBJ2-2; TRBD2 is a possible D gene (5 bases). Germline-derived CDR1 and CDR2 are ENHRY and SYGVKD. The CDR3 runs 17 residues. The V gene lost 5 bases and the J gene lost 6 bases, with 22 bases spanning the gap. The DNA of the CDR3 is TGTGCCATCAGTAACCCCACCGGACGGGGTGAGTCCGGGGAGCTGTTTTTT. This sequence encodes CAISNPTGRGESGELFF.

The chain links TRBV15 to TRBJ2-1; no firm D call. V was trimmed by 0 bases and J by 0 bases, leaving 9 bases between them. Germline CDR1 is LNHNV and CDR2 is YYDKDF (reference sequence). This CDR3 spans 16 amino acids. This chain's CDR3 is CATSRDNQFSYNEQFF. The CDR3 bases are TGTGCCACCAGCAGAGATAACCAATTCTCCTACAATGAGCAGTTCTTC. Together with reference TRBV15 and TRBJ2-1, the CDR3 gives the full variable domain: DAMVIQNPRYQVTQFGKPVTLSCSQTLNHNVMYWYQQKSSQAPKLLFHYYDKDFNNEADTPDNFQSRRPNTSFCFLDIRSPGLGDTAMYLCATSRDNQFSYNEQFFGPGTRLTVL.

In its sample, this clonotype was seen many times. The chain uses TRBV11-2 and TRBJ1-2, with 9 positions matching TRBD1. Trimming removed 0 bases from V and 4 bases from J; junction bases left unmatched: 6. The CDR3 runs to 16 residues. Germline values: CDR1 SGHAT, CDR2 FQNNGV. The CDR3 nucleotides are TGTGCCAGCAGCTTAGACGGTGGGACAGGGCCCTATGGCTACACCTTC. Protein sequence: CASSLDGGTGPYGYTF.

The sample holds a few counts of this clonotype. V is TRBV7-2 and J is TRBJ2-7, with D possibly being TRBD1 (6 bases). This CDR3 is 14 amino acids long. Deletions cut 3 bases from V and 7 bases from J, with 16 bases between. Germline V lookup: CDR1 SGHTA, CDR2 FQGNSA. As DNA, the CDR3 is TGTGCCAGCAGCTTTCACGCAGGGGCGGAAGAGCAGTACTTC. Protein sequence: CASSFHAGAEEQYF.

The rearrangement uses TRBV6-6 and TRBJ1-2; tentative D call: TRBD1 (6 bases). Trimming removed 4 bases at V and 1 base at J, with 16 bases between. There are 16 residues in the CDR3. CDR1 is MNHNY, CDR2 SVGAGI, per germline (reference sequence). The CDR3 loop is CASSSTGSDFNYGYTF. In DNA form, the CDR3 reads TGTGCCAGCAGTTCTACAGGGTCAGACTTTAACTATGGCTACACCTTC.

This chain links TRBV6-2 or TRBV6-3 with TRBJ2-7; 7 nucleotides line up with TRBD1. Losses at the gene ends were 6 bases for V and 2 bases for J; bases not matched to a gene: 10. The CDR3 covers 15 residues. Germline V gene data show CDR1 as MNHEY and CDR2 as SVGEGT. This CDR3 is CASRRSWTGAYEQYF. CDR3 nucleotides: TGTGCCAGCAGGCGGTCCTGGACAGGAGCCTACGAGCAGTACTTC.

Concerning this clonotype itself: The junction departs from the called germline gene at one end, perhaps through a read error. The V gene is TRBV7-3, the J gene TRBJ2-3; D might be TRBD2 (5 bases). Germline CDR1 and CDR2: SGHTA and FQGTGA. This CDR3 has 15 residues. The CDR3 DNA reads as TGTGCCGGCAGCTTATTTGGCGGGAGCACAGATACGCAGTATTTT. Its translation: CAGSLFGGSTDTQYF.

This chain connects TRBV4-2 to TRBJ1-5; the D is unclear. This CDR3 comprises 17 residues. The V end lost 3 bases, the J end lost 0 bases, and 15 bases lay between the germline ends. From germline, CDR1 is LGHNA and CDR2 YNFKEQ. The CDR3 bases are TGTGCCAGCAGCCAGACGGACGGCGGTTATAGCAATCAGCCCCAGCATTTT. It encodes CASSQTDGGYSNQPQHF.

This clonotype was detected a few times. The V gene is TRBV20-1, the J gene TRBJ2-7; 10 bases line up with TRBD2. This CDR3 contains 14 residues. Germline loops: CDR1 DFQATT, CDR2 SNEGSKA (reference sequence). Losses at the gene ends were 3 bases for V and 0 bases for J; bases not matched to a gene: 2. CDR3 region: CSASSGRISYEQYF. The CDR3, as DNA: TGCAGTGCTAGTAGCGGGAGGATCTCCTACGAGCAGTACTTC.

This clonotype appeared a few times. This chain links TRBV6-2 or TRBV6-3 with TRBJ2-5; the match to TRBD2 covers 7 bases. V was clipped by 6 bases and J by 4 bases; unmatched bases: 11. The V gene's germline CDR1 is MNHEY and CDR2 SVGEGT. The length of the CDR3 is 15 residues. CDR3 DNA sequence: TGTGCCAGCAGAGACTCGGGGGGTTTCGGAGAGACCCAGTACTTC. It specifies CASRDSGGFGETQYF.

For this clonotype: One junction end disagrees with the germline gene, perhaps due to a read error. This chain joins TRBV15 and TRBJ2-7, with a tentative D call TRBD2 (6 bases). CDR1 and CDR2 from the germline V gene are LNHNV and YYDKDF (reference sequence). This CDR3 has 16 amino acids. The CDR3 reads CAASRDVTEGPYEQYF. The CDR3 nucleotides read TGTGCCGCCAGCAGAGATGTGACGGAGGGGCCCTACGAGCAGTACTTC.

This clonotype has only a few counts. V usage is TRBV3-1 and J usage is TRBJ1-6; a possible D gene is TRBD1 (6 bases). Germline CDR1 and CDR2: LGHDT and YNNKEL (reference sequence). The CDR3 totals 16 residues. V was cut by 1 base and J by 2 bases, with 9 bases left in between. The CDR3 bases are TGTGCCAGCAGCCAAGTCAGGGGCACCTATAATTCACCCCTCCACTTT. Its protein is CASSQVRGTYNSPLHF.

The chain recombines TRBV11-2 with TRBJ2-7; 7 bases map to TRBD2. The V gene end was trimmed by 6 bases and the J gene end by 2 bases; junction bases not matched to a gene: 22. Germline CDR1 and CDR2: SGHAT and FQNNGV. The CDR3 spans 19 residues. The CDR3 nucleotides are TGTGCCAGCAGGAACCGTGGGGGGGTAACTGGTCCAAGGACCTACGAGCAGTACTTC. It is translated as CASRNRGGVTGPRTYEQYF.

The rearrangement links TRBV7-3 to TRBJ2-5; D possibly corresponds to TRBD2 (6 bases). Germline V gene data show CDR1 as SGHTA and CDR2 as FQGTGA. This CDR3 contains 15 residues. The germline V and J ends were trimmed by 5 bases and 2 bases, with 15 bases remaining between them. CDR3 nucleotides: TGTGCCAGCAGCACCGGGAGAAGCAAACAAGAGACCCAGTACTTC. Protein sequence: CASSTGRSKQETQYF.

This clonotype has just one count. The chain links TRBV7-8 to TRBJ1-1; no clear D gene. V was shortened by 5 bases and J by 8 bases, with 18 bases between the two germline ends. The germline V gene has CDR1 SGHVS and CDR2 FQNEAQ. This CDR3 contains 14 residues. The CDR3 region has the DNA TGTGCCAGCAGCGCCAGTCGGACGAATAACGAAGCTTTCTTT. It encodes CASSASRTNNEAFF.

CDR3: CASSLGSSSTDTQYF. DNA for the CDR3: TGTGCCAGCAGCTTAGGGTCATCTAGCACAGATACGCAGTATTTT. The rearrangement joins TRBV7-3 to TRBJ2-3; D remains unclear. Trimming shortened V by 2 bases and J by 0 bases, and 9 bases separated the two germline ends. Germline loops: CDR1 SGHTA, CDR2 FQGTGA. This CDR3 has 15 amino acids.

This clonotype showed up just once. The rearrangement uses TRBV2 and TRBJ2-5; TRBD2 matches at 9 bases. The J call could be wrong; TRBJ2-7 is a better fit for the DNA end. The CDR3 runs 13 residues. Germline V gives CDR1 SNHLY, CDR2 FYNNEI. The CDR3 protein is CASSGWREGEQYF. The CDR3 coding sequence is TGTGCCAGCAGTGGCTGGCGGGAGGGCGAGCAGTACTTC.

The genes are TRBV20-1 and TRBJ2-4; D is ambiguous. TRBJ2-5 matches the DNA end more closely, so the J call is doubtful. Germline CDR1 is DFQATT and CDR2 is SNEGSKA (reference sequence). This CDR3 is built from 13 residues. The CDR3 nucleotides read TGCAGTGCTATCCGGGTTGCGCAAGAGACCCAGTACTTC. This gives the protein CSAIRVAQETQYF.

This clonotype has more than one count but fewer than ten. The V call is TRBV6-5, the J call TRBJ1-2; no reliable D call. CDR3 length equals 14 residues. In germline, CDR1 is MNHEY, CDR2 SVGAGI. Trimming removed 3 bases from V and 6 bases from J, with 14 bases in between. In DNA, the CDR3 is TGTGCCAGCAGTTATTTTGCGGGAGGTAATGGCTACACCTTC. Amino acids: CASSYFAGGNGYTF.

Points on this clonotype: Given a much more abundant clone one base away, this may be a read error. The gene calls are TRBV3-1 and TRBJ1-1; TRBD1 might be the D (5 bases). This CDR3 spans 13 amino acids. Germline CDR1 reads LGHDT; CDR2 reads YNNKEL (reference sequence). This chain's CDR3 is CASNQRGMAEAFF. The DNA of the CDR3 is TGTGCCAGCAACCAAAGGGGCATGGCTGAAGCTTTCTTT.

The CDR3 DNA reads TGTGCCATCAGCCCACTTACTAGCGGGAGTTCGAATGAGCAGTTCTTC. Residues: CAISPLTSGSSNEQFF. This chain connects TRBV10-3 to TRBJ2-1, with TRBD2 identical over 11 bases. This CDR3 has 16 amino acids. V was clipped by 6 bases and J by 7 bases; unmatched bases: 11. CDR1 and CDR2 from the germline V gene are ENHRY and SYGVKD.